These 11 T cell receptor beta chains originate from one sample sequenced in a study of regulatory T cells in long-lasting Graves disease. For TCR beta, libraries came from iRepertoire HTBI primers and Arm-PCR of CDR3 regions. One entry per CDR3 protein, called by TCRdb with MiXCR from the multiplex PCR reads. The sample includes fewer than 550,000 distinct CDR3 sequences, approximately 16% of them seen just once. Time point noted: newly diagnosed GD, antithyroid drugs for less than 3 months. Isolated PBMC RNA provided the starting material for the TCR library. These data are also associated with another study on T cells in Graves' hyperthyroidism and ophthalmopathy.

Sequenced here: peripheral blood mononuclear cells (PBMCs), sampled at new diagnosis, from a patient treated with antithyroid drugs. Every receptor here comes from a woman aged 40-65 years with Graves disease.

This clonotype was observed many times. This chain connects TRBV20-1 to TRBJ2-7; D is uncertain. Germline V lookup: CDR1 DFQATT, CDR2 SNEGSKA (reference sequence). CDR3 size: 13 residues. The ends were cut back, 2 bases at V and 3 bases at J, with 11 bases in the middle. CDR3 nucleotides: TGCAGTGCTAGAACTGGGATCGGCTACGAGCAGTACTTC. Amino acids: CSARTGIGYEQYF.

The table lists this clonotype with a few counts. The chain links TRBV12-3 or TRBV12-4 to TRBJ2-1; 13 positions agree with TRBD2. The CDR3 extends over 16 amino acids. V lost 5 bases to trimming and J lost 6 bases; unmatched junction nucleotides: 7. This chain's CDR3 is CASSPRLAGGLNEQFF. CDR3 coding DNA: TGTGCCAGCAGTCCTCGACTAGCGGGGGGCCTCAATGAGCAGTTCTTC.

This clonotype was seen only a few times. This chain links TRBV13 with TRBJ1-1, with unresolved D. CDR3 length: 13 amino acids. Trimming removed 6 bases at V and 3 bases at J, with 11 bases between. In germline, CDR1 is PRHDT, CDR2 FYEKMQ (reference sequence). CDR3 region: CASSRTGYTEAFF. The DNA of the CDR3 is TGTGCCAGCAGTCGTACGGGGTACACTGAAGCTTTCTTT.

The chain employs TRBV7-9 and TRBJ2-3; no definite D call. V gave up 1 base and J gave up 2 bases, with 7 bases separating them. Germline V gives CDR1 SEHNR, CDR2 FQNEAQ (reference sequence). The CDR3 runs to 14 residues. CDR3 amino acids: CASSLVGNTDTQYF. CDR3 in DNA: TGTGCCAGCAGCTTAGTGGGGAACACAGATACGCAGTATTTT.

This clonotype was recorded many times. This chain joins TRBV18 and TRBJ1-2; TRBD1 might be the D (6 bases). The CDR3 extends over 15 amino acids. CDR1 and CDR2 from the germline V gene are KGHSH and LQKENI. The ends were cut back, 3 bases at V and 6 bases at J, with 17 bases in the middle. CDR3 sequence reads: CASSPYRDEVHGYTF. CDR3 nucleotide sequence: TGTGCCAGCTCACCTTACAGGGACGAGGTTCATGGCTACACCTTC.

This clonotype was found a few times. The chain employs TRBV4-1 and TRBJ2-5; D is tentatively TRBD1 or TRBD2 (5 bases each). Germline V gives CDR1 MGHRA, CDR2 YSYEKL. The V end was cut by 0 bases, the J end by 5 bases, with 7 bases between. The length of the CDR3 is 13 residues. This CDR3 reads CASSQDWGETQYF. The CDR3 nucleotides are TGCGCCAGCAGCCAAGATTGGGGGGAGACCCAGTACTTC.

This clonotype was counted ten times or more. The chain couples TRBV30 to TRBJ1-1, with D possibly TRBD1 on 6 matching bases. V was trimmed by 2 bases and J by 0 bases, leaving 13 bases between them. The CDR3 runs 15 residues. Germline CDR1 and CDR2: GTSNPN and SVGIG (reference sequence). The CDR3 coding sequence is TGTGCCTGGAGTAGCGGGGCAGGGGTGAACACTGAAGCTTTCTTT. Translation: CAWSSGAGVNTEAFF.

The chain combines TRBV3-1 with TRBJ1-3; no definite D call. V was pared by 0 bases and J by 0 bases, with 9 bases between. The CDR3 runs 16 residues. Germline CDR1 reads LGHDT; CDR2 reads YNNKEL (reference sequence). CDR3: CASSQEGGYSGNTIYF. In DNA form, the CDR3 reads TGTGCCAGCAGCCAAGAAGGAGGATACTCTGGAAACACCATATATTTT.

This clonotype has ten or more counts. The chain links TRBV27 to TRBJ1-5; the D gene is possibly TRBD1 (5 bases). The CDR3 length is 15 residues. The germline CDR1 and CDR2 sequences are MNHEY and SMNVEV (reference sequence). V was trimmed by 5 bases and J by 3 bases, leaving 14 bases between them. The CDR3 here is CASSQSDSSNQPQHF. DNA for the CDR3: TGTGCCAGCAGTCAATCCGACAGTTCCAATCAGCCCCAGCATTTT.

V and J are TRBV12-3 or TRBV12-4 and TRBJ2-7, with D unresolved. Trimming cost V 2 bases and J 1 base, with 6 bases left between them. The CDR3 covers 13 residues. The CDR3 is CASSLYPSYEQYF. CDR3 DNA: TGTGCCAGCAGTTTATACCCGTCCTACGAGCAGTACTTC.

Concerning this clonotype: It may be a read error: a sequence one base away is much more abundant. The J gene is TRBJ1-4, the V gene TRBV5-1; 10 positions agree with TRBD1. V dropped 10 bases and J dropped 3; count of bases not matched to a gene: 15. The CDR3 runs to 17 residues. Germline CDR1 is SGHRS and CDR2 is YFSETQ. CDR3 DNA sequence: TGCGCCGGCATCCCGGGGGACAGGGGTAGTGCTAATGAAAAACTGTTTTTT. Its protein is CAGIPGDRGSANEKLFF.